What follows are 22 T cell receptor beta chains derived from one specimen sequenced in a study of identical twins. Via MiXCR, TCRdb re-called the 5' RACE reads, giving one row per CDR3 protein. The sample holds fewer than 900,000 distinct CDR3 sequences, around a sixth seen once. Separately, the same data were catalogued under a study of T cells expressing NK-cell markers.

Source material: PBMCs. These receptors were obtained from a young woman in good health.

The sample holds a few counts of this clonotype. V usage is TRBV5-5 and J usage is TRBJ1-1; 7 nucleotides match TRBD1. This CDR3 has 15 amino acids. V shed 0 bases and J 5 bases; nucleotides not matched to a gene: 7. CDR1 and CDR2 from the germline V gene are SGHKS and YYEKEE (reference sequence). The CDR3 DNA follows: TGTGCCAGCAGCTTGGGGGCAGGGGGAAGGACTGAAGCTTTCTTT. Amino acid sequence: CASSLGAGGRTEAFF. The full variable domain, in which reference TRBV5-5 and TRBJ1-1 provide the parts outside the CDR3, is DAGVTQSPTHLIKTRGQQVTLRCSPISGHKSVSWYQQVLGQGPQFIFQYYEKEERGRGNFPDRFSARQFPNYSSELNVNALLLGDSALYLCASSLGAGGRTEAFFGQGTRLTVV.

The genes are TRBV3-1 and TRBJ1-2; 7 positions agree with TRBD1. The CDR3 covers 14 residues. The V gene end was trimmed by 4 bases and the J gene end by 4 bases; junction bases not matched to a gene: 6. The germline V gene has CDR1 LGHDT and CDR2 YNNKEL (reference sequence). CDR3 protein: CASSRGQAPYGYTF. Here the CDR3 DNA reads TGTGCCAGCAGCCGAGGACAGGCCCCCTATGGCTACACCTTC. The whole variable domain, remainder taken from reference TRBV3-1 and TRBJ1-2, is DTAVSQTPKYLVTQMGNDKSIKCEQNLGHDTMYWYKQDSKKFLKIMFSYNNKELIINETVPNRFSPKSPDKAHLNLHINSLELGDSAVYFCASSRGQAPYGYTFGSGTRLTVV.

This chain links TRBV20-1 with TRBJ2-3; possibly TRBD1 for D (6 bases). V was shortened by 0 bases and J by 2 bases, with 15 bases between the two germline ends. Germline V gene lookup returns CDR1 DFQATT and CDR2 SNEGSKA (reference sequence). The length of the CDR3 is 16 residues. The CDR3 DNA sequence: TGCAGTGCTAGAGAGGGCAGGGGAATTTACACAGATACGCAGTATTTT. Translated, it gives CSAREGRGIYTDTQYF.

A few counts support this clonotype. This chain links TRBV6-5 with TRBJ2-1; maybe TRBD2 (5 bases). V was trimmed by 0 bases and J by 7 bases, leaving 13 bases between them. In germline, CDR1 is MNHEY, CDR2 SVGAGI. There are 15 residues in the CDR3. CDR3 sequence reads: CASSYSSAGGNEQFF. The CDR3 DNA sequence: TGTGCCAGCAGTTACTCCTCGGCAGGCGGGAATGAGCAGTTCTTC.

This chain links TRBV12-3 or TRBV12-4 with TRBJ1-2; D is uncertain. V was shortened by 3 bases and J by 4 bases, with 9 bases between the two germline ends. The CDR3 is 13 amino acids. The CDR3 is CASSFHRSYGYTF. The CDR3 DNA reads as TGTGCCAGCAGTTTCCATAGATCCTATGGCTACACCTTC.

The V and J genes are TRBV27 and TRBJ1-2, with D perhaps matching TRBD1 (5 bases). From germline, CDR1 is MNHEY and CDR2 SMNVEV (reference sequence). Trimming stripped 8 bases from V and 5 bases from J, with 15 bases between. The CDR3 runs to 13 residues. CDR3 residues: CASGGAGMYGYTF. CDR3 in DNA: TGTGCCAGCGGTGGGGCGGGGATGTATGGCTACACCTTC.

This clonotype was seen many times. The J gene is TRBJ1-5, the V gene TRBV12-3 or TRBV12-4; no definite D call. This CDR3 has 12 residues. Trimming pared 6 bases from V and 3 bases from J, leaving 6 bases between. The CDR3 coding sequence is TGTGCCAGCAGGGATTTCAATCAGCCCCAGCATTTT. Its protein product is CASRDFNQPQHF.

This clonotype occurred a few times. J is TRBJ2-1 and V is TRBV24-1; the match to TRBD2 covers 7 bases. This CDR3 comprises 14 residues. Germline CDR1 reads KGHDR; CDR2 reads SFDVKD. With 4 bases clipped from V and 1 base from J, the junction kept 0 bases outside the gene matches. The CDR3 sequence: CATSEGGSYNEQFF. The CDR3 bases are TGTGCCACCAGTGAGGGGGGGTCCTACAATGAGCAGTTCTTC.

The chain carries TRBV20-1 and TRBJ2-7; D gene ambiguous. The CDR3 length is 13 residues. From germline, CDR1 is DFQATT and CDR2 SNEGSKA (reference sequence). Trimming took 2 bases from V and 0 from J, leaving 8 bases between them. In DNA form, the CDR3 reads TGCAGTGCTAGACTTCCTCGCTCCTACGAGCAGTACTTC. Translation gives CSARLPRSYEQYF.

The CDR3, as DNA: TGCGCCAGCTGGACAGGGCGGAACGAGCAGTACTTC. Translated, it gives CASWTGRNEQYF. The rearrangement joins TRBV10-1 to TRBJ2-7, with TRBD1 identical over 8 bases. V dropped 8 bases and J dropped 5; count of bases not matched to a gene: 5. The germline CDR1 and CDR2 sequences are WNHNN and SYGVQD (reference sequence). The CDR3 has 12 residues.

This clonotype appeared a few times. The chain joins TRBV7-2 to TRBJ2-5; D remains unclear. CDR1 and CDR2 (germline): SGHTA, FQGNSA. The CDR3 is 13 amino acids. V was clipped by 5 bases and J by 5 bases, with 12 bases between them. The CDR3 loop reads CASSIRLGETQYF. The CDR3 coding sequence is TGTGCCAGCAGCATAAGACTCGGGGAGACCCAGTACTTC.

V and J are TRBV7-9 and TRBJ1-1, with 8 bases aligning to TRBD1. The CDR3 loop spans 15 amino acids. V was clipped by 5 bases and J by 6 bases; unmatched bases: 11. Germline V gene data show CDR1 as SEHNR and CDR2 as FQNEAQ (reference sequence). CDR3 loop: CASSKPGTGWSEAFF. The CDR3 DNA sequence: TGTGCCAGCAGCAAACCCGGGACAGGATGGTCTGAAGCTTTCTTT.

The chain uses TRBV5-6 and TRBJ1-5, with 7 bases lining up with TRBD1. Germline-derived CDR1 and CDR2 are SGHDT and YYEEEE. The CDR3 has 14 residues. V lost 3 bases, J lost 4 bases, and 4 bases stayed unmatched. The CDR3 sequence is CASSWGTENQPQHF. The CDR3 nucleotides read TGTGCCAGCAGCTGGGGGACAGAAAATCAGCCCCAGCATTTT.

This clonotype was observed at least ten times. The rearrangement links TRBV12-3 or TRBV12-4 to TRBJ1-5, with D perhaps TRBD1 (5 bases). This CDR3 is 12 amino acids long. Trimming removed 8 bases at V and 12 bases at J, with 17 bases between. The CDR3 DNA reads TGTGCCAGCCGGGGGGGTTCAGGGCTCCAGCATTTT. Encoded protein: CASRGGSGLQHF.

The chain uses TRBV20-1 and TRBJ2-7; 10 bases match TRBD1. Germline CDR1 and CDR2: DFQATT and SNEGSKA (reference sequence). CDR3 length: 15 residues. The V and J ends lost 2 bases and 2 bases, in that order; junction bases with no gene match: 6. The CDR3 coding sequence is TGCAGTGCTAGACTTAGACAGGGGGCTCCCTACGAGCAGTACTTC. It codes for CSARLRQGAPYEQYF.

V and J are TRBV20-1 and TRBJ2-1, with 14 bases lining up with TRBD2. V lost 4 bases and J lost 8; bases outside the gene matches: 4. CDR1 DFQATT and CDR2 SNEGSKA come from the germline V gene (reference sequence). CDR3 size: 14 residues. CDR3: CSATGTSGSYEQFF. The CDR3 nucleotides read TGCAGTGCTACGGGGACTAGCGGGAGTTATGAGCAGTTCTTC.

This clonotype showed up just a few times. The gene calls are TRBV20-1 and TRBJ1-3; D remains unclear. Trimming shortened V by 6 bases and J by 4 bases, and 10 bases separated the two germline ends. CDR1 DFQATT and CDR2 SNEGSKA come from the germline V gene (reference sequence). CDR3 length equals 12 residues. This chain's CDR3 is CSAERPGNTIYF. CDR3 bases: TGCAGTGCCGAAAGGCCCGGAAACACCATATATTTT.

In this sample, this clonotype turned up a few times. The J gene is TRBJ2-5, the V gene TRBV5-1; TRBD2 matches at 12 bases. Germline values: CDR1 SGHRS, CDR2 YFSETQ. CDR3 length equals 15 residues. V lost 10 bases and J lost 6; bases outside the gene matches: 13. The CDR3 loop is CASKTSGGPQKTQYF. In DNA form, the CDR3 reads TGCGCCTCCAAGACTAGCGGGGGCCCACAGAAGACCCAGTACTTC.

At least ten counts were recorded for this clonotype. The V gene is TRBV7-3, the J gene TRBJ2-3; no definite D call. The germline V gene has CDR1 SGHTA and CDR2 FQGTGA. Trimming shortened V by 1 base and J by 5 bases, and 13 bases separated the two germline ends. The CDR3 contains 15 residues. The CDR3: CASSLMGLKGDTQYF. Written as DNA, the CDR3 is TGTGCCAGCAGCTTAATGGGCCTCAAGGGAGATACGCAGTATTTT.

The chain has TRBV11-2 and TRBJ2-6; D might be TRBD1 (6 bases). This CDR3 region has 19 residues. The germline CDR1 and CDR2 sequences are SGHAT and FQNNGV. Trimming cost V 0 bases and J 0 bases, with 15 bases left between them. The CDR3 here is CASSLDLDSSNSGANVLTF. DNA for the CDR3: TGTGCCAGCAGCTTAGATCTGGACAGCAGCAACTCTGGGGCCAACGTCCTGACTTTC.

The CDR3 DNA reads TGCGCCAGCAGCTTGAATCGGCAGGCCACAGATACGCAGTATTTT. This codes for CASSLNRQATDTQYF. The gene calls are TRBV5-1 and TRBJ2-3; D is undetermined. Trimming shortened V by 1 base and J by 2 bases, and 11 bases separated the two germline ends. Germline V gives CDR1 SGHRS, CDR2 YFSETQ. CDR3 length: 15 amino acids.

In this sample, this clonotype turned up a few times. V gene TRBV20-1 combines with J gene TRBJ2-5, with 8 bases fitting TRBD2. With 3 bases clipped from V and 9 bases from J, the junction kept 9 bases outside the gene matches. The CDR3 length is 13 residues. CDR1 and CDR2 from the germline V gene are DFQATT and SNEGSKA (reference sequence). In DNA, the CDR3 is TGCAGTGCTAGCGGCGGCTCGCGGGGGGCCCAGTACTTC. It is translated as CSASGGSRGAQYF.